This paragraph reports one T cell receptor beta chain. J was trimmed by 6 bases and V by 3 bases; bases with no gene match: 8. The germline V gene has CDR1 KGHDR and CDR2 SFDVKD. The CDR3 is made up of 16 amino acids. Unique molecular identifiers were incorporated when the TCRbeta library was constructed. TCRdb re-derived calls from the PCR reads in MiXCR, one entry per CDR3 protein. The sample includes a few hundred thousand distinct CDR3 sequences, about a tenth seen only once; the top ten take around 2.5%. These data come from a study of T-cell reconstitution after alpha-beta-depleted transplantation in children.

This chain uses TRBV24-1 with TRBJ1-4; TRBD1 aligns across 8 bases. The sequenced sample was PBMCs from the stem cell graft donor, obtained from the stem cell graft. The clonotype was recovered from a human donor who donated a stem cell graft to a child with acute lymphoblastic leukemia. The CDR3 sequence is CATSDVSGTGDEKLFF. The CDR3, as DNA: TGTGCCACCAGTGATGTGTCGGGGACAGGCGATGAAAAACTGTTTTTT.